The 15 T cell receptor beta chains below come from one sample, sequenced in a study of blood T cell repertoires in COVID-19. Repertoires were generated with immunoSEQ multiplex PCR, while TCRdb's copy carries only in-frame clones and drops some. The data hold about 30,000 clones, with 85% to 90% observed a single time. Sample: peripheral blood. Receptors were obtained from a human donor in a cohort sampled during active COVID-19.

The chain carries TRBV3-1 (or the pseudogene TRBV3-2) and TRBJ1-1; no definite D call. V lost 4 bases and J lost 4, with 16 bases in between. The CDR3 covers 15 residues. Germline V gene lookup returns CDR1 LGHDT and CDR2 YNNKEL (reference sequence). The CDR3 spells CASSPPGRIGTEAFF. DNA of the CDR3: TGTGCCAGCAGCCCCCCTGGCAGGATAGGCACTGAAGCTTTCTTT.

V is TRBV9 and J is TRBJ1-3; D not certain. CDR1 and CDR2 from the germline V gene are SGDLS and YYNGEE. Trimming removed 0 bases at V and 0 bases at J, with 7 bases between. The CDR3 covers 15 residues. Here the CDR3 reads CASSVDEPSGNTIYF. The CDR3, as DNA: TGTGCCAGCAGCGTAGATGAGCCCTCTGGAAACACCATATATTTT.

The chain combines TRBV6-5 with TRBJ1-1; 7 bases are shared with TRBD1. This CDR3 is 14 amino acids long. V lost 5 bases, J lost 1 base, and 4 bases stayed unmatched. CDR1 and CDR2 from the germline V gene are MNHEY and SVGAGI. The CDR3 protein is CASSKGQTNTEAFF. The CDR3, as DNA: TGTGCCAGCAGTAAGGGACAGACGAACACTGAAGCTTTCTTT.

This chain links TRBV6-2 or TRBV6-3 with TRBJ1-1; 8 bases align to TRBD1. Germline lookup yields CDR1 MNHEY and CDR2 SVGEGT. Trimming at V came to 6 bases and at J to 5 bases, leaving 14 bases not matched to a gene. The CDR3 spans 16 residues. CDR3 residues: CASSRPGTGYNTEAFF. CDR3 nucleotide sequence: TGTGCCAGCAGCCGTCCCGGGACAGGATACAATACTGAAGCTTTCTTT.

The chain combines TRBV15 with TRBJ1-4; D perhaps matches TRBD1 (5 bases). V was clipped by 0 bases and J by 7 bases, with 15 bases between them. CDR3 length: 16 amino acids. Germline loops: CDR1 LNHNV, CDR2 YYDKDF (reference sequence). This CDR3 reads CATSRDGGGMVEKLFF. The CDR3, as DNA: TGTGCCACCAGCAGAGATGGGGGGGGTATGGTTGAAAAACTGTTTTTT.

V is TRBV18 and J is TRBJ2-7, with D possibly being TRBD2 (5 bases). The CDR3 length is 15 residues. V was shortened by 0 bases and J by 5 bases, with 14 bases between the two germline ends. The germline CDR1 and CDR2 sequences are KGHSH and LQKENI. CDR3 nucleotides: TGTGCCAGCTCACCACCAACGATTGACGGGAACGAGCAGTACTTC. It encodes CASSPPTIDGNEQYF.

The J gene is TRBJ2-7, the V gene TRBV18; 8 bases align to TRBD1. CDR1 KGHSH and CDR2 LQKENI come from the germline V gene. The V gene end was trimmed by 6 bases and the J gene end by 2 bases; junction bases not matched to a gene: 12. The length of the CDR3 is 16 residues. In nucleotides, the CDR3 is TGTGCCAGCTCGCCGACAGGGGCCCAACCAACCTACGAGCAGTACTTC. Its protein is CASSPTGAQPTYEQYF.

In this sample, this clone turned up once. The rearrangement joins TRBV27 to TRBJ2-2; 8 bases match TRBD1. V trimming: 2 bases; J trimming: 5 bases; junction bases outside the gene matches: 4. CDR3 length equals 15 residues. Germline V lookup: CDR1 MNHEY, CDR2 SMNVEV (reference sequence). As DNA, the CDR3 is TGTGCCAGCAGTTTAGTCCAGGGGGCAACCGGGGAGCTGTTTTTT. The encoded protein is CASSLVQGATGELFF.

This clone was found once. The chain recombines TRBV30 with TRBJ2-5; 7 nucleotides line up with TRBD2. The germline V gene encodes CDR1 GTSNPN and CDR2 SVGIG (reference sequence). V gave up 5 bases and J gave up 5 bases; unmatched junction bases: 8. The CDR3 is made up of 13 amino acids. CDR3 bases: TGTGCCTGGGACGGACTAGGTCGGGAGACCCAGTACTTC. This codes for CAWDGLGRETQYF.

In its sample, this clone was seen a few times. CDR3 loop: CASSLAFRAYTEAFF. The CDR3 DNA is TGCGCCAGCAGCTTGGCCTTCAGGGCATACACTGAAGCTTTCTTT. This chain uses TRBV5-1 with TRBJ1-1; a weak D match, TRBD1 (5 bases). This CDR3 contains 15 residues. The germline CDR1 and CDR2 sequences are SGHRS and YFSETQ. With 0 bases removed from V and 3 bases from J, the gap between germline ends came to 12 bases.

V gene TRBV29-1 combines with J gene TRBJ1-1; D perhaps matches TRBD1 (6 bases). This CDR3 is built from 13 residues. Trimming stripped 1 base from V and 3 bases from J, with 9 bases between. CDR1 SQVTM and CDR2 ANQGSEA come from the germline V gene. The CDR3, as DNA: TGCAGCGTTGAAGGACAGGTGGACACTGAAGCTTTCTTT. Encoded protein: CSVEGQVDTEAFF.

The chain is built from TRBV4-1 and TRBJ1-6; the match to TRBD1 covers 8 bases. CDR3 size: 17 residues. V dropped 1 base and J dropped 7; count of bases not matched to a gene: 9. Germline V lookup: CDR1 MGHRA, CDR2 YSYEKL. The CDR3: CASSQAQGQVKNSPLHF. The DNA for the CDR3 is TGCGCCAGCAGCCAAGCCCAGGGACAGGTTAAGAATTCACCCCTCCACTTT.

The V and J genes are TRBV20-1 and TRBJ2-7; D gene ambiguous. This CDR3 comprises 12 residues. Germline CDR1 reads DFQATT; CDR2 reads SNEGSKA (reference sequence). V was shortened by 3 bases and J by 2 bases, with 8 bases between the two germline ends. CDR3 coding DNA: TGCAGTGCTAGTTCCAGCGCCTACGAGCAGTACTTC. Its protein is CSASSSAYEQYF.

The chain couples TRBV4-1 to TRBJ2-7; 8 positions agree with TRBD2. V lost 1 base, J lost 5 bases, and 10 bases stayed unmatched. CDR1 and CDR2 (germline): MGHRA, YSYEKL. The CDR3 spans 16 residues. CDR3 nucleotide sequence: TGCGCCAGCAGCCAAGGTGCAGCGGGGGTTCTGAACGAGCAGTACTTC. This translates into CASSQGAAGVLNEQYF.

The chain carries TRBV7-3 and TRBJ2-2, with a weak D call TRBD1 (6 bases). From germline, CDR1 is SGHTA and CDR2 FQGTGA. The V end was cut by 1 base, the J end by 7 bases, with 7 bases between. CDR3 size: 13 residues. The DNA for the CDR3 is TGTGCCAGCAGCTTAAAGGGGGACGGGGAGCTGTTTTTT. The encoded protein is CASSLKGDGELFF.